This is a list of T cell receptor beta chains from one sample in a study of long-term antiretroviral therapy in people with HIV. The table came from immunoSEQ multiplex PCR; TCRdb's copy has only in-frame clones and leaves some out. Among tens of thousands of clones, approximately 90% were seen once, and the ten largest hold roughly 7%. The material was unsorted PBMCs, obtained roughly 5 years before starting antiretroviral therapy. The receptors shown here come from a man aged 45-60 years with HIV. Each CDR3 is given with its conserved first and last residue. The order of the fields is clone size, V gene, D gene, J gene, CDR3 protein, CDR3 DNA. A D gene is named only where the DNA matches it firmly. For some rows the clone size is stated as once, few or many, or as a class when expanded; others skip it.

clone size: once
V gene: TRBV7-6
D gene: .
J gene: TRBJ2-5
CDR3 protein: CASSFQDSQETQYF
CDR3 DNA: TGTGCCAGCAGCTTCCAGGACTCCCAGGAGACCCAGTACTTC

clone size: .
V gene: TRBV19
D gene: .
J gene: TRBJ1-1
CDR3 protein: CASTYGPADEAFF
CDR3 DNA: TGTGCCAGTACCTACGGACCGGCGGATGAAGCTTTCTTT

clone size: .
V gene: TRBV5-1
D gene: TRBD2
J gene: TRBJ2-1
CDR3 protein: CASTGRERNEQFF
CDR3 DNA: TGCGCCAGCACCGGGCGGGAGCGAAATGAGCAGTTCTTC

clone size: .
V gene: TRBV29-1
D gene: .
J gene: TRBJ1-5
CDR3 protein: CSVGGQVNQPQHF
CDR3 DNA: TGCAGCGTTGGGGGTCAGGTCAATCAGCCCCAGCATTTT

clone size: .
V gene: TRBV5-1
D gene: TRBD1
J gene: TRBJ2-7
CDR3 protein: CASSLQGPGYEQYF
CDR3 DNA: TGCGCCAGCAGCCTACAGGGGCCGGGCTACGAGCAGTACTTC

clone size: .
V gene: TRBV7-9
D gene: TRBD1
J gene: TRBJ2-2
CDR3 protein: CASSPGQGNTGELFF
CDR3 DNA: TGTGCCAGCAGCCCCGGACAGGGGAACACCGGGGAGCTGTTTTTT

clone size: few
V gene: TRBV29-1
D gene: .
J gene: TRBJ1-2
CDR3 protein: CSVEYNYGYTF
CDR3 DNA: TGCAGCGTCGAGTATAACTATGGCTACACCTTC

clone size: .
V gene: TRBV5-1
D gene: .
J gene: TRBJ2-4
CDR3 protein: CASSFKPGDIQYF
CDR3 DNA: TGCGCCAGCAGCTTCAAACCGGGGGACATTCAGTACTTC

clone size: .
V gene: TRBV11-2
D gene: .
J gene: TRBJ2-7
CDR3 protein: CASSLGAGTYEQYF
CDR3 DNA: TGTGCCAGCAGCTTAGGAGCAGGGACCTACGAGCAGTACTTC

clone size: .
V gene: TRBV7-2
D gene: .
J gene: TRBJ2-7
CDR3 protein: CASSLDSSYEQYF
CDR3 DNA: TGTGCCAGCAGCTTAGACAGCTCCTACGAGCAGTACTTC

clone size: .
V gene: TRBV2
D gene: .
J gene: TRBJ2-3
CDR3 protein: CASGQSTDTQYF
CDR3 DNA: TGTGCCAGCGGCCAGAGCACAGATACGCAGTATTTT

clone size: .
V gene: TRBV6-5
D gene: TRBD1
J gene: TRBJ2-2
CDR3 protein: CASCTTGGRGELFF
CDR3 DNA: TGTGCCAGCTGTACGACAGGGGGCAGGGGGGAGCTGTTTTTT

clone size: .
V gene: TRBV11-2
D gene: TRBD1
J gene: TRBJ2-5
CDR3 protein: CASSSRTGQPQETQYF
CDR3 DNA: TGTGCCAGCAGCTCAAGGACAGGACAGCCACAAGAGACCCAGTACTTC

clone size: .
V gene: TRBV6-1
D gene: .
J gene: TRBJ1-2
CDR3 protein: CASSWGATNYGYTF
CDR3 DNA: TGTGCCAGCTCTTGGGGGGCAACTAACTATGGCTACACCTTC

clone size: few
V gene: TRBV14
D gene: .
J gene: TRBJ1-2
CDR3 protein: CASSYGTNYGYTF
CDR3 DNA: TGTGCCAGCAGCTACGGGACCAACTATGGCTACACCTTC

clone size: .
V gene: TRBV10-2
D gene: TRBD1
J gene: TRBJ2-1
CDR3 protein: CASAVGTGTGDNEQFF
CDR3 DNA: TGCGCCAGCGCCGTAGGCACAGGGACAGGGGACAATGAGCAGTTCTTC

clone size: .
V gene: TRBV7-2
D gene: TRBD2
J gene: TRBJ2-7
CDR3 protein: CASSSRLAGSTYEQYF
CDR3 DNA: TGTGCCAGCAGCTCGCGACTAGCGGGGTCCACCTACGAGCAGTACTTC

clone size: .
V gene: TRBV27
D gene: TRBD2
J gene: TRBJ2-7
CDR3 protein: CASSRGLAGPLEQYF
CDR3 DNA: TGTGCCAGCAGTCGCGGACTAGCGGGGCCTCTCGAGCAGTACTTC

clone size: .
V gene: TRBV7-3
D gene: TRBD2
J gene: TRBJ2-2
CDR3 protein: CASSPSGSRTGELFF
CDR3 DNA: TGTGCCAGCAGCCCCAGCGGGAGTAGAACCGGGGAGCTGTTTTTT

clone size: once
V gene: TRBV2
D gene: TRBD1
J gene: TRBJ2-7
CDR3 protein: CASTRSTGVAYEQYF
CDR3 DNA: TGTGCCAGCACTAGGTCGACAGGGGTGGCCTACGAGCAGTACTTC

clone size: .
V gene: TRBV5-1
D gene: .
J gene: TRBJ1-6
CDR3 protein: CASSLRRDSPLHF
CDR3 DNA: TGCGCCAGCAGCTTGAGGAGGGATTCACCCCTCCACTTT

clone size: .
V gene: TRBV11-3
D gene: TRBD2
J gene: TRBJ2-7
CDR3 protein: CASSRRGGAYEQYF
CDR3 DNA: TGTGCCAGCAGCCGACGCGGGGGGGCCTACGAGCAGTACTTC

clone size: .
V gene: TRBV7-9
D gene: TRBD1
J gene: TRBJ2-1
CDR3 protein: CASSSKDRLDNEQFF
CDR3 DNA: TGTGCCAGCAGCTCCAAGGACAGGCTTGACAATGAGCAGTTCTTC

clone size: .
V gene: TRBV25-1
D gene: .
J gene: TRBJ1-3
CDR3 protein: CASSSQGGGNTIYF
CDR3 DNA: TGTGCCAGCAGTTCACAGGGAGGTGGAAACACCATATATTTT

clone size: .
V gene: TRBV10-2
D gene: .
J gene: TRBJ2-3
CDR3 protein: CASSEGWRTDTQYF
CDR3 DNA: TGCGCCAGCAGTGAGGGGTGGCGGACAGATACGCAGTATTTT

clone size: .
V gene: TRBV5-1
D gene: TRBD1
J gene: TRBJ2-2
CDR3 protein: CASSQLLPGQGATGELFF
CDR3 DNA: TGCGCCAGCAGCCAATTGTTACCGGGACAGGGGGCTACCGGGGAGCTGTTTTTT

clone size: .
V gene: TRBV10-3
D gene: .
J gene: TRBJ2-7
CDR3 protein: CAISDRDSYEQYF
CDR3 DNA: TGTGCCATCAGTGACCGCGACAGCTACGAGCAGTACTTC

clone size: .
V gene: TRBV4-1
D gene: .
J gene: TRBJ2-7
CDR3 protein: CASSQDPRNPPEQYF
CDR3 DNA: TGCGCCAGCAGCCAAGATCCTCGGAACCCCCCCGAGCAGTACTTC

clone size: .
V gene: TRBV7-9
D gene: .
J gene: TRBJ2-1
CDR3 protein: CASSFSSVNEQFF
CDR3 DNA: TGTGCCAGCAGCTTTAGTAGTGTCAATGAGCAGTTCTTC

clone size: once
V gene: TRBV5-1
D gene: .
J gene: TRBJ2-5
CDR3 protein: CASSLAANQETQYF
CDR3 DNA: TGCGCCAGCAGCTTGGCGGCAAACCAAGAGACCCAGTACTTC

clone size: .
V gene: TRBV14
D gene: .
J gene: TRBJ1-6
CDR3 protein: CASSQESWSSSPLHF
CDR3 DNA: TGTGCCAGCAGCCAGGAGTCCTGGTCGTCTTCACCCCTCCACTTT

clone size: few
V gene: TRBV5-1
D gene: TRBD1
J gene: TRBJ2-7
CDR3 protein: CASSFNDRARFTEQYF
CDR3 DNA: TGCGCCAGCAGCTTCAACGACAGGGCCAGGTTTACCGAGCAGTACTTC

clone size: .
V gene: TRBV15
D gene: TRBD1
J gene: TRBJ1-4
CDR3 protein: CATSRGLGTANEKLFF
CDR3 DNA: TGTGCCACCAGCAGAGGCCTAGGGACAGCGAATGAAAAACTGTTTTTT

clone size: once
V gene: TRBV6-6
D gene: .
J gene: TRBJ2-7
CDR3 protein: CASSPGYYEQYF
CDR3 DNA: TGTGCCAGCAGTCCCGGATACTACGAGCAGTACTTC

clone size: .
V gene: TRBV5-1
D gene: .
J gene: TRBJ2-5
CDR3 protein: CASRQTVEETQYF
CDR3 DNA: TGCGCCAGCAGACAGACAGTTGAAGAGACCCAGTACTTC

clone size: .
V gene: TRBV2
D gene: TRBD1
J gene: TRBJ2-1
CDR3 protein: CASTEDRGGYNEQFF
CDR3 DNA: TGTGCCAGCACAGAGGACAGGGGCGGATACAATGAGCAGTTCTTC

clone size: once
V gene: TRBV5-1
D gene: .
J gene: TRBJ2-5
CDR3 protein: CASSLGVFPQETQYF
CDR3 DNA: TGCGCCAGCAGCTTGGGAGTGTTCCCCCAAGAGACCCAGTACTTC

clone size: .
V gene: TRBV28
D gene: .
J gene: TRBJ2-5
CDR3 protein: CASAWWGEGQYF
CDR3 DNA: TGTGCCAGCGCATGGTGGGGAGAGGGCCAGTACTTC

clone size: .
V gene: TRBV6-5
D gene: TRBD1
J gene: TRBJ1-1
CDR3 protein: CASSYRTGGGSEAFF
CDR3 DNA: TGTGCCAGCAGTTACCGAACAGGGGGCGGCTCTGAAGCTTTCTTT

clone size: .
V gene: TRBV4-3
D gene: .
J gene: TRBJ2-3
CDR3 protein: CASSQEGKPTDTQYF
CDR3 DNA: TGCGCCAGCAGCCAAGAGGGGAAGCCCACAGATACGCAGTATTTT

clone size: .
V gene: TRBV6-6
D gene: TRBD1
J gene: TRBJ2-7
CDR3 protein: CASGTGGPYEQYF
CDR3 DNA: TGTGCCAGCGGGACAGGGGGTCCCTACGAGCAGTACTTC

clone size: .
V gene: TRBV5-1
D gene: .
J gene: TRBJ2-2
CDR3 protein: CASSPQGTGELFF
CDR3 DNA: TGCGCCAGCAGCCCACAGGGCACCGGGGAGCTGTTTTTT

clone size: .
V gene: TRBV28
D gene: .
J gene: TRBJ1-2
CDR3 protein: CASSPIRRDKPPGYTF
CDR3 DNA: TGTGCCAGCAGCCCAATCCGCCGGGACAAGCCCCCCGGCTACACCTTC

clone size: .
V gene: TRBV29-1
D gene: TRBD1
J gene: TRBJ2-7
CDR3 protein: CSVGQGARYEQYF
CDR3 DNA: TGCAGCGTTGGGCAGGGGGCCAGGTACGAGCAGTACTTC

clone size: few
V gene: TRBV4-2
D gene: .
J gene: TRBJ1-5
CDR3 protein: CASSPQGGAYSNQPQHF
CDR3 DNA: TGTGCCAGCAGCCCCCAAGGGGGGGCGTATAGCAATCAGCCCCAGCATTTT

clone size: .
V gene: TRBV10-3
D gene: .
J gene: TRBJ2-7
CDR3 protein: CAACRTVGNEQYF
CDR3 DNA: TGTGCCGCATGTCGGACAGTAGGGAACGAGCAGTACTTC

clone size: .
V gene: TRBV5-6
D gene: .
J gene: TRBJ2-3
CDR3 protein: CASSFGSAQYF
CDR3 DNA: TGTGCCAGCAGCTTTGGATCGGCGCAGTATTTT

clone size: .
V gene: TRBV9
D gene: .
J gene: TRBJ1-6
CDR3 protein: CASSVVGNSPLHF
CDR3 DNA: TGTGCCAGCAGCGTAGTGGGTAATTCACCCCTCCACTTT

clone size: .
V gene: TRBV7-9
D gene: TRBD1
J gene: TRBJ1-5
CDR3 protein: CASSRDRGERDQPQHF
CDR3 DNA: TGTGCCAGCAGCCGAGACAGGGGAGAACGGGATCAGCCCCAGCATTTT

clone size: .
V gene: TRBV27
D gene: .
J gene: TRBJ2-1
CDR3 protein: CASSGGRSYNEQFF
CDR3 DNA: TGTGCCAGCAGCGGGGGGCGCTCCTACAATGAGCAGTTCTTC

clone size: .
V gene: TRBV7-6
D gene: TRBD2
J gene: TRBJ2-7
CDR3 protein: CASSAGLGSYEQYF
CDR3 DNA: TGTGCCTCCTCCGCGGGACTAGGCTCCTACGAGCAGTACTTC

clone size: .
V gene: TRBV11-2
D gene: .
J gene: TRBJ2-3
CDR3 protein: CASSTGTGTDTQYF
CDR3 DNA: TGTGCCAGCAGTACAGGGACCGGCACAGATACGCAGTATTTT

clone size: once
V gene: TRBV9
D gene: .
J gene: TRBJ2-3
CDR3 protein: CASGGVSRNTQYF
CDR3 DNA: TGTGCCAGCGGTGGGGTCTCCAGGAATACGCAGTATTTT

clone size: once
V gene: TRBV5-1
D gene: TRBD1
J gene: TRBJ1-2
CDR3 protein: CASSLGTGPQYGYTF
CDR3 DNA: TGCGCCAGCAGCTTGGGGACAGGCCCCCAGTATGGCTACACCTTC

clone size: .
V gene: TRBV6-1
D gene: TRBD1
J gene: TRBJ2-7
CDR3 protein: CASSETGTLYEQYF
CDR3 DNA: TGTGCCAGCAGTGAGACAGGGACCCTCTACGAGCAGTACTTC

clone size: once
V gene: TRBV4-1
D gene: .
J gene: TRBJ2-1
CDR3 protein: CASSQVTGYNEQFF
CDR3 DNA: TGCGCCAGCAGCCAAGTAACCGGGTACAATGAGCAGTTCTTC

clone size: .
V gene: TRBV11-2
D gene: .
J gene: TRBJ1-2
CDR3 protein: CASSLVSGSGGYTF
CDR3 DNA: TGTGCCAGCAGCCTAGTGTCAGGGAGTGGAGGCTACACCTTC

clone size: .
V gene: TRBV30
D gene: TRBD2
J gene: TRBJ2-1
CDR3 protein: CAWSPPLAGGPLNEQFF
CDR3 DNA: TGTGCCTGGAGTCCCCCACTAGCGGGAGGGCCGTTAAATGAGCAGTTCTTC

clone size: .
V gene: TRBV7-6
D gene: .
J gene: TRBJ2-6
CDR3 protein: CASSRQASSGANVLTF
CDR3 DNA: TGTGCCAGCAGCCGACAGGCCAGCTCTGGGGCCAACGTCCTGACTTTC